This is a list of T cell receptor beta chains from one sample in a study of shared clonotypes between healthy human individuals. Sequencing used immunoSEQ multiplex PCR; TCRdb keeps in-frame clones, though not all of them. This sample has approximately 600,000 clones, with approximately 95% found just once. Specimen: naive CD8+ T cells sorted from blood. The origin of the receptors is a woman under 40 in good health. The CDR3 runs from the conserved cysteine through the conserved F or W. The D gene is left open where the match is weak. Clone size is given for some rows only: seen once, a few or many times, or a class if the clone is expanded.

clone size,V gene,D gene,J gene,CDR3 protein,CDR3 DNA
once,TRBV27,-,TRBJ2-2,CASSSGLRTGELFF,TGTGCCAGCAGTTCCGGATTACGCACCGGGGAGCTGTTTTTT
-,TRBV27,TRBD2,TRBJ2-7,CASSPLAGGASSYEQYF,TGTGCCAGCAGTCCCTTAGCGGGAGGCGCCTCCTCCTACGAGCAGTACTTC
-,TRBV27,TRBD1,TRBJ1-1,CASSLGTVTEAFF,TGTGCCAGCAGTCTAGGGACAGTCACTGAAGCTTTCTTT
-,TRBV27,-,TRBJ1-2,CASSQGYGYTF,TGTGCCAGCTCCCAGGGCTATGGCTACACCTTC
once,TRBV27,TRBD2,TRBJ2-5,CASSTGTSGSETQYF,TGTGCCAGCAGTACCGGGACTAGCGGGAGCGAGACCCAGTACTTC
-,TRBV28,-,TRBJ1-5,CASRTEYSNQPQHF,TGTGCCAGCAGGACGGAATATAGCAATCAGCCCCAGCATTTT
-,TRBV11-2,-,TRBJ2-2,CASSLSYRANTGELFF,TGTGCCAGCAGCTTAAGTTACAGGGCGAACACCGGGGAGCTGTTTTTT
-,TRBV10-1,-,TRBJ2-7,CASSPGPLSEQYF,TGCGCCAGCAGCCCGGGACCCCTTAGCGAGCAGTACTTC
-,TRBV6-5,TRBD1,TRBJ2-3,CASKEGQGPDTQYF,TGTGCCAGCAAGGAGGGACAGGGCCCAGATACGCAGTATTTT
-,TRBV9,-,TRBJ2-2,CASSVGMGPNTGELFF,TGTGCCAGCAGCGTAGGAATGGGCCCGAACACCGGGGAGCTGTTTTTT
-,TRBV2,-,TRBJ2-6,CASSRQIYRYSRANVLTF,TGTGCCAGCAGTCGCCAAATTTACCGATACAGTCGGGCCAACGTCCTGACTTTC
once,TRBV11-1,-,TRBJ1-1,CASRFSGNTEAFF,TGTGCCAGCAGATTCTCGGGTAACACTGAAGCTTTCTTT
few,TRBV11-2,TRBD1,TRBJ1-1,CASSPAQGQTEAFF,TGTGCCAGCAGTCCAGCACAGGGACAGACTGAAGCTTTCTTT
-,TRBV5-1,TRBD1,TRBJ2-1,CASSDGTAYYNEQFF,TGCGCCAGCAGCGACGGGACAGCTTACTACAATGAGCAGTTCTTC
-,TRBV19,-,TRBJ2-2,CASSSNSARVNPNTGELFF,TGTGCCAGTAGTTCGAACTCGGCCCGGGTCAATCCGAACACCGGGGAGCTGTTTTTT
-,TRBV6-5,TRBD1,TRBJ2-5,CASSLTGGIQETQYF,TGTGCCAGCAGTCTCACAGGGGGGATCCAAGAGACCCAGTACTTC
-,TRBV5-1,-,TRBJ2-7,CASSKSRDSYEQYF,TGCGCCAGCAGCAAGTCGCGGGACTCGTACGAGCAGTACTTC
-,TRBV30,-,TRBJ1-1,CAWSQDMNTEAFF,TGTGCCTGGAGTCAGGACATGAACACTGAAGCTTTCTTT
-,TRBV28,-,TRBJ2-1,CASSLTRVGSYNEQFF,TGTGCCAGCAGTCTTACTAGGGTCGGGAGTTACAATGAGCAGTTCTTC
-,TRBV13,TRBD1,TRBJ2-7,CASSLTQGGYEQYF,TGTGCCAGCAGCTTAACACAGGGGGGATACGAGCAGTACTTC